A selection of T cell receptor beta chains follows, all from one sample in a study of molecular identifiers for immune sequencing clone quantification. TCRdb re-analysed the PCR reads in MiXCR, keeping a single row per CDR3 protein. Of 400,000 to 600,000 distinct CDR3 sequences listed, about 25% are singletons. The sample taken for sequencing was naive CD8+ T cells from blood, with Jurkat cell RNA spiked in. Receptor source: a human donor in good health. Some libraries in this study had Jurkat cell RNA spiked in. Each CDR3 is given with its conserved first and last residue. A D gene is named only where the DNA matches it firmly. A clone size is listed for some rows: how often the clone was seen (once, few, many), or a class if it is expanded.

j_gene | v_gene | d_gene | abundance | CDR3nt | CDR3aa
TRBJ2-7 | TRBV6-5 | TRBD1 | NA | TGTGCCTGCAGTTCCTTCGAAACAGGGGTCGAGCAGTACTTC | CACSSFETGVEQYF
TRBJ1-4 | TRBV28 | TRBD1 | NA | TGTGCCAGCAGTTTATCGACAGGGCCGCAGTTGGGTGAAAAACTGTCTTTT | CASSLSTGPQLGEKLSF
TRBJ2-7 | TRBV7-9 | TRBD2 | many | TGTGCCAGCAGCTTAGAAGGGACTAGCGGTTACGAGCAGTACTTC | CASSLEGTSGYEQYF
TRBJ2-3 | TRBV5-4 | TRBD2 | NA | TGTGCCAGCAGCTTGGAGGGACTAGCGGGGGGAGATACGCAGTATTTT | CASSLEGLAGGDTQYF
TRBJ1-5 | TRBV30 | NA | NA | TGTGCCTGGAGTCTAGGAGGAAATCAGCCCCCGCATTTT | CAWSLGGNQPPHF
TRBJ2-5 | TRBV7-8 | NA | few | TGTGCCAGCAGCCTGGGGGGGGCGGGGGAGATCCAAGAGACCCAGTACTTC | CASSLGGAGEIQETQYF
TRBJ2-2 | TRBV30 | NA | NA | TGTGCCTGGAGCGGCCCGCCGATCACCGGGGAGCTGTTTTTT | CAWSGPPITGELFF
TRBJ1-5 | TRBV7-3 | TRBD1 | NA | TGTGCCAGCACGACGACAGGGGGCGAAGTTGGATGCAATCAGCCCCAGCATTTT | CASTTTGGEVGCNQPQHF
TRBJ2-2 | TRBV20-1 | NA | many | TGCAGTGCTAGCTACGTAAACCACGGGGAGCTGTTTTTT | CSASYVNHGELFF
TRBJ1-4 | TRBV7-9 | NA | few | TGTGCCAGCAGCTTAGTCACAATTGCAACTAATGAAAAACTGTTTTTT | CASSLVTIATNEKLFF
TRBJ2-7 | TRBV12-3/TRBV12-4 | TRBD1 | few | TGTGCCAGCAGTGCCGGGACAGTCGCGTGGGAGCAGTACTTC | CASSAGTVAWEQYF
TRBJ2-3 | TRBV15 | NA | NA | TGTGCCACCAGCAGAGCGGCGGCGTCGGTTTTTACAGATACGCAGTATTTT | CATSRAAASVFTDTQYF
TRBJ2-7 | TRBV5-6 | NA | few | TGTGCCAGCAGCTTGGTGTCAGGGTTAGGATCCTACGAGCAGTACTTC | CASSLVSGLGSYEQYF
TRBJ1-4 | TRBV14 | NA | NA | TGTGCCAGCAGCTTACAGGGACCGCCTAATGAAAAACTGTTTTTT | CASSLQGPPNEKLFF
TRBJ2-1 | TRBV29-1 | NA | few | TGCAGCGTTGAAACCGGAAGAGGCAATGAGCAGTTCTTC | CSVETGRGNEQFF
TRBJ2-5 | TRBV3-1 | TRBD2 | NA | TGTGCCAGCACCCAAGGACTAGCGGGAGGCGAGACCCAGTACTTC | CASTQGLAGGETQYF
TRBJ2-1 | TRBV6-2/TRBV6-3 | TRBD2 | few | TGTGCCAGCAAGACTAGCGGGAGTGTGGATGAGCAGTTCTTC | CASKTSGSVDEQFF
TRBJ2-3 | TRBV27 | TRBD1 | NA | TGTGCCAGCAGTTTTGGGACAGACCCGCAGTATTTT | CASSFGTDPQYF
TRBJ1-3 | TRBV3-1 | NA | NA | TGTGCCAGCAGCCAAGCCCGGGGGTCTGGAAACACCATATATTTT | CASSQARGSGNTIYF
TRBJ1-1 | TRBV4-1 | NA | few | TGCGCCAGCAGCCAAGAACCCGCCATAAACACTGAAGCTTTCTTT | CASSQEPAINTEAFF
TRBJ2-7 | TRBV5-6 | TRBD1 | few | TGTGCCAGCAGCCAAGAGCGGACAGGAACCTACGAGCAGTACTTC | CASSQERTGTYEQYF
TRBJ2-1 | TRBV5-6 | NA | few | TGTGCCAGCAGCTTGGCCCCTGAGCAGTTCTTC | CASSLAPEQFF
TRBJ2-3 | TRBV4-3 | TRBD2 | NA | TGCGCCAGCAGCCAAGAGGCAACTAGCGGGAGTGGCGATACGCAGTATTTT | CASSQEATSGSGDTQYF
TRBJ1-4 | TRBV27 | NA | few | TGTGCCAGCAGTTTACAGGGAACAACTAATGAAAAACTGTTTTTT | CASSLQGTTNEKLFF
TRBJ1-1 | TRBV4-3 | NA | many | TGCGCCAGCAGCCAAGTTGTGAACACTGAAGCTTTCTTT | CASSQVVNTEAFF
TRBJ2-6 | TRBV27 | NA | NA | TGTGCCAGCAGTTTGGCGGGGCCTGGGGCCAACGTCCTGACTTTC | CASSLAGPGANVLTF
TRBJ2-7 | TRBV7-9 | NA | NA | TGTGCCAGCAGCTTTGACCACGGGACGGACTCCTACGTGCAGTACTTC | CASSFDHGTDSYVQYF
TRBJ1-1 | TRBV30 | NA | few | TGTGCCTGGAGGTTCAGGGAGACCATGAACACTGAAGCTTTCTTT | CAWRFRETMNTEAFF
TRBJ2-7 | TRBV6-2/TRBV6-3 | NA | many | TGTGCCAGCAGTGACTACGAGCAGTACTTC | CASSDYEQYF
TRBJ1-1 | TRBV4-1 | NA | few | TGCGCCAGCAGCCAAGATCAAAGAGGGCGGCTTGAAGCTTTCTTT | CASSQDQRGRLEAFF
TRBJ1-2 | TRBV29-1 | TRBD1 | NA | TGCAGCGTGCCGAGACAGGGGGCGAATGGCTACACCTTC | CSVPRQGANGYTF
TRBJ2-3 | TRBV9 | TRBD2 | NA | TGTGCCAGCAGCCTCCGAGCGGGGGAGAGCACAGATACGCAGTATTTT | CASSLRAGESTDTQYF
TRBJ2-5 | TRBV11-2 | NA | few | TGTGCCAGCAGCTTAGGGACCTCCAACACGGAGACCCAGTACTTC | CASSLGTSNTETQYF
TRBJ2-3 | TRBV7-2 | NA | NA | TGTGCCAGCAGCTTTTTCGGGAGCACAGATACGCAGTATTTT | CASSFFGSTDTQYF
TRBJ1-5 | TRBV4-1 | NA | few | TGCGCCAGCAGCCAAGTCCCGAGTCAGCCCCAGCATTTT | CASSQVPSQPQHF
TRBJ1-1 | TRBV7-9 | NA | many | TGTGCCAGCAGCCCAACTTATGGGGCCATGAACACTGAAGCTTTCTTT | CASSPTYGAMNTEAFF
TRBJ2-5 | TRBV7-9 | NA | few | TGTGCCAGCAGCACATCCTCCGGGCCAGCCCGGGAGACCCAGTACTTC | CASSTSSGPARETQYF
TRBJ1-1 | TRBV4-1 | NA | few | TGCGCCAGCAGCCAAGACCCCTTTAACACTGAAGCTTTCTTT | CASSQDPFNTEAFF
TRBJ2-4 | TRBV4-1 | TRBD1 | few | TGCGCCAGCAGCCAAAGGCAGGGGGCCCAAAACATTCAGTACTTC | CASSQRQGAQNIQYF
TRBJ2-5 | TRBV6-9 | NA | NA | TGTGCCAGCAGTCCCGCCAGGGGTAATAAAGAGACCCAGTACTTC | CASSPARGNKETQYF
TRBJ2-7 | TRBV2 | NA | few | TGTGCCAGCAGTGATCTTCCGTCCTACGAGCAGTACTTC | CASSDLPSYEQYF
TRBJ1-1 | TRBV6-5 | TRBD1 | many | TGTGCCAGCAGTTACGAAACAGGGGCCACTGAAGCTTTCTTT | CASSYETGATEAFF
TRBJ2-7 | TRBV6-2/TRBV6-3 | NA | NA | TGTGCCAGCAGTACCCGGTTGATAGGTTACGAGCAGTACTTC | CASSTRLIGYEQYF
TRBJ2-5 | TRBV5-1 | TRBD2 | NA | TGCGCCAGCAGCTTGGTGGGACTAGCGGGAGGCCACGGGGTCCAAGGGACCCAGTACTTC | CASSLVGLAGGHGVQGTQYF
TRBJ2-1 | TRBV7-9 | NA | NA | TGTGCCAGCAGCCCTAGGTCGACGGTCTCCTACAATGAGCAGTTCTTC | CASSPRSTVSYNEQFF
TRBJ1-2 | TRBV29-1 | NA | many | TGCAGCGTTGAATACAGAGGCTATGGCTACACCTTC | CSVEYRGYGYTF
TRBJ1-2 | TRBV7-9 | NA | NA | TGTGCCAGCAGCCCCCTCTCAACCCAAGGCTACACCTTC | CASSPLSTQGYTF
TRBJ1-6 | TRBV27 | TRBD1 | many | TGTGCCAGCAGTTCAGGACAGGGCTCCTATAATTCACCCCTCCACTTT | CASSSGQGSYNSPLHF
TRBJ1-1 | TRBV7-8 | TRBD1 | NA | TGTGCCAGCAGCTCCTCTTATCCGGGACAGGCAAACACTGAAGCTTTCTTT | CASSSSYPGQANTEAFF
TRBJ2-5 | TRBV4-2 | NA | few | TGTGCCAGCAGCCAAGGGGTGGGAGGCCCCATGGAGACCCAGTACTTC | CASSQGVGGPMETQYF
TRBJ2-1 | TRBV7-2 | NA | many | TGTGCCAGCAGCTTAGGGTTCTCAGTGGATGAGCAGTTCTTC | CASSLGFSVDEQFF
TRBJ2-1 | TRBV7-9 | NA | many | TGTGCCAGCAGGTCTAGCGTTATTGAGCAGTTCTTC | CASRSSVIEQFF
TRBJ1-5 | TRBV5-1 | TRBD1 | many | TGCGCCAGCAGCTTGGCGGGACAGGATAATCAGCCCCAGCATTTT | CASSLAGQDNQPQHF
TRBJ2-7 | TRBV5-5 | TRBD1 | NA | TGTGCCAGCAGTCCGGACAGGGTCAGCGAGCAGTACTTC | CASSPDRVSEQYF